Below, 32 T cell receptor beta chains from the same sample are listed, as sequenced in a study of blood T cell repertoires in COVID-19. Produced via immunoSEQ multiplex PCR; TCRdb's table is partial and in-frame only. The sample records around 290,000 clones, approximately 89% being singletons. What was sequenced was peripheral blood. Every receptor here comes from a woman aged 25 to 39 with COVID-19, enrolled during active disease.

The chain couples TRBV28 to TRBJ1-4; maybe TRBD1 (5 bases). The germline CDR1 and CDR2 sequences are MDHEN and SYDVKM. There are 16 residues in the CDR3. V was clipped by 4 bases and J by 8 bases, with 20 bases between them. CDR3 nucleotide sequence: TGTGCCAGCAGTTCCTCCCGGGGGTTCAAAAGAGAAAAACTGTTTTTT. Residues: CASSSSRGFKREKLFF.

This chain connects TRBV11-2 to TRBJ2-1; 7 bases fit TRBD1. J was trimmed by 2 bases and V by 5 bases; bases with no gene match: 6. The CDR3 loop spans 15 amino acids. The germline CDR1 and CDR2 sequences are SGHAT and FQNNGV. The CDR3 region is CASSSRDRPYNEQFF. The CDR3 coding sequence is TGTGCCAGCAGCAGCCGGGACAGACCCTACAATGAGCAGTTCTTC.

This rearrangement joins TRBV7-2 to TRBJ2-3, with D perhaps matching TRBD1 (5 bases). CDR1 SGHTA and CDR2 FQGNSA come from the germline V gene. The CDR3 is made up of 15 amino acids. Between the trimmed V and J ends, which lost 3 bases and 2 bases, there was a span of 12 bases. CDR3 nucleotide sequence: TGTGCCAGCAGCTTTAATGCAGGGAACACAGATACGCAGTATTTT. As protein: CASSFNAGNTDTQYF. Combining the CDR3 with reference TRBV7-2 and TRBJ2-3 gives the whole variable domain GAGVSQSPSNKVTEKGKDVELRCDPISGHTALYWYRQSLGQGLEFLIYFQGNSAPDKSGLPSDRFSAERTGGSVSTLTIQRTQQEDSAVYLCASSFNAGNTDTQYFGPGTRLTVL.

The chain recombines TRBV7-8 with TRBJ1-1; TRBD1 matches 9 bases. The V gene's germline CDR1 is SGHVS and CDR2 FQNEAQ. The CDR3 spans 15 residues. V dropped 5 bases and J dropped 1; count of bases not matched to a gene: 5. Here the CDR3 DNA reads TGTGCCAGCAGCCTACCGGGACAGGGGAACACTGAAGCTTTCTTT. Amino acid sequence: CASSLPGQGNTEAFF.

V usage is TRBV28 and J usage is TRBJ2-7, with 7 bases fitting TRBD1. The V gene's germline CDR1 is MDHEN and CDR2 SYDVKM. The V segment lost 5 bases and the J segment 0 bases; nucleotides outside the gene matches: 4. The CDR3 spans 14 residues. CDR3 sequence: CASSVGQSSYEQYF. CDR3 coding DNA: TGTGCCAGCAGTGTGGGACAGAGCTCCTACGAGCAGTACTTC.

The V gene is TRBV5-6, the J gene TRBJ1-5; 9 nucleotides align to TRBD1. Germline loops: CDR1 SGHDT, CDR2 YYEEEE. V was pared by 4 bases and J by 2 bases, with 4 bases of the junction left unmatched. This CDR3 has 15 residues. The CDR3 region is CASSLTGGGNQPQHF. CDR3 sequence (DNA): TGTGCCAGCAGCCTGACAGGGGGAGGCAATCAGCCCCAGCATTTT.

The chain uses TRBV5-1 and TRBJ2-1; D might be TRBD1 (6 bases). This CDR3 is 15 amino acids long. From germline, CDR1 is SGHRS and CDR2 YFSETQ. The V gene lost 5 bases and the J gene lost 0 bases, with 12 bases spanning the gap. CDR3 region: CASRKQGVSYNEQFF. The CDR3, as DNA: TGCGCCAGCAGGAAACAGGGCGTCTCCTACAATGAGCAGTTCTTC. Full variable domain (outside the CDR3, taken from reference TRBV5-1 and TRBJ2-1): KAGVTQTPRYLIKTRGQQVTLSCSPISGHRSVSWYQQTPGQGLQFLFEYFSETQRNKGNFPGRFSGRQFSNSRSEMNVSTLELGDSALYLCASRKQGVSYNEQFFGPGTRLTVL.

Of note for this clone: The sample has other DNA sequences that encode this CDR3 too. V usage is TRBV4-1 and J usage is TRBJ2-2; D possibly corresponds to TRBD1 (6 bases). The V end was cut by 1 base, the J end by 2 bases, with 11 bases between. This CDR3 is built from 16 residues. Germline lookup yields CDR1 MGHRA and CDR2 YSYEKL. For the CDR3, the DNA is TGCGCCAGCAGCCAAGCCGGGACACCCAACACCGGGGAGCTGTTTTTT. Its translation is CASSQAGTPNTGELFF.

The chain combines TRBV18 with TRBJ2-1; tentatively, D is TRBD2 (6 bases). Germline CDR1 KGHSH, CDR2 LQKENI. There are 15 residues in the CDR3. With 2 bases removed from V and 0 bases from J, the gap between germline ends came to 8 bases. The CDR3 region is CASSPAGSSYNEQFF. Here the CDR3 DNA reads TGTGCCAGCTCACCAGCGGGGAGCTCCTACAATGAGCAGTTCTTC.

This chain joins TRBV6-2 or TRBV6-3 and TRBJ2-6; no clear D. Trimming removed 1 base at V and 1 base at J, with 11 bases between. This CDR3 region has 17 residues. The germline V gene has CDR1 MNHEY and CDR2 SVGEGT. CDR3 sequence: CASSYFGSSSGANVLTF. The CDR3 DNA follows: TGTGCCAGCAGTTACTTTGGCTCCTCATCTGGGGCCAACGTCCTGACTTTC.

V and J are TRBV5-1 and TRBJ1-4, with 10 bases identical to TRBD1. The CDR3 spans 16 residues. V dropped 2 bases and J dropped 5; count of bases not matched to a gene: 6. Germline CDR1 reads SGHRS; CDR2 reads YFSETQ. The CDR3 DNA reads TGCGCCAGCAGCTTAGTACCGGGACAGGGGAATGAAAAACTGTTTTTT. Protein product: CASSLVPGQGNEKLFF.

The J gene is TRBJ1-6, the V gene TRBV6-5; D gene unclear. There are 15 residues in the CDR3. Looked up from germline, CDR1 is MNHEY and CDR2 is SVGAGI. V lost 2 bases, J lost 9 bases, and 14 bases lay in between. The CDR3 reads CASSYDTGEGSPLHF. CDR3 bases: TGTGCCAGCAGTTACGATACGGGAGAGGGTTCACCCCTCCACTTT.

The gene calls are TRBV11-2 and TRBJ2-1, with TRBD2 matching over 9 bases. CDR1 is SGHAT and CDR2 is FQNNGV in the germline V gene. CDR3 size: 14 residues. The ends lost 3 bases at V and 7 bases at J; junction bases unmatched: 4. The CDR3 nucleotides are TGTGCCAGCAGCTTTAGTACTAGCGGGAATGAGCAGTTCTTC. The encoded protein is CASSFSTSGNEQFF.

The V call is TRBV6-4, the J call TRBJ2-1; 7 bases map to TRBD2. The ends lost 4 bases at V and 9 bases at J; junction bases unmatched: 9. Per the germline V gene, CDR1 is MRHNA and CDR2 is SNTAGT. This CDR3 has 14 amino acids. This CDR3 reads CASSATTSSGEQFF. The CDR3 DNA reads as TGTGCCAGCAGTGCCACGACTAGCTCGGGTGAGCAGTTCTTC.

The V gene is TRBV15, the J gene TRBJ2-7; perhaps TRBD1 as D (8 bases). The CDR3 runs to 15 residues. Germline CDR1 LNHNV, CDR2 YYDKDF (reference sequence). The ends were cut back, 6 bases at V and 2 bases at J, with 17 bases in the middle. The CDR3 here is CATSQDRGLTYEQYF. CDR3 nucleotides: TGTGCCACCAGTCAAGACAGGGGACTAACCTACGAGCAGTACTTC. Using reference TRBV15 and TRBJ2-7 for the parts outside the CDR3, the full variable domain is DAMVIQNPRYQVTQFGKPVTLSCSQTLNHNVMYWYQQKSSQAPKLLFHYYDKDFNNEADTPDNFQSRRPNTSFCFLDIRSPGLGDTAMYLCATSQDRGLTYEQYFGPGTRLTVT.

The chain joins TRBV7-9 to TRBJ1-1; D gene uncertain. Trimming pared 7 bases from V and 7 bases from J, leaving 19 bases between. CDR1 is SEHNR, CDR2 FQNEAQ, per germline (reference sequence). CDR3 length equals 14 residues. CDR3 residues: CASILYEGSNEAFF. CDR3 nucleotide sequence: TGTGCCAGCATCCTCTACGAAGGGAGTAATGAAGCTTTCTTT.

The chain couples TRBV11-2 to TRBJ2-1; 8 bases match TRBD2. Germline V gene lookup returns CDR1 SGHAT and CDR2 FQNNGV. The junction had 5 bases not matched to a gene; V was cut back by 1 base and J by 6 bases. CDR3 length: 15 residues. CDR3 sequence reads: CASSLVLAAVNEQFF. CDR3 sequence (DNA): TGTGCCAGCAGCTTAGTACTAGCGGCAGTCAATGAGCAGTTCTTC.

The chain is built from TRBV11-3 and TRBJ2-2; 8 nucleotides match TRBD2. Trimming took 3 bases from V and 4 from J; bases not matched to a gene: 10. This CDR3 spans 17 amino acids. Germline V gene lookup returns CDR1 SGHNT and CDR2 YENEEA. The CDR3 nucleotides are TGTGCCAGCAGCTTTAGTGGCGGGGGGCATGTCACCGGGGAGCTGTTTTTT. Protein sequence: CASSFSGGGHVTGELFF.

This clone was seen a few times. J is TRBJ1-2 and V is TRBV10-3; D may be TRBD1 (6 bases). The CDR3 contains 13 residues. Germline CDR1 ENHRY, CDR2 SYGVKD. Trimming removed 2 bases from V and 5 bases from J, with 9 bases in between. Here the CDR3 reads CAISEGQLYGYTF. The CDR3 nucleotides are TGTGCCATCAGTGAGGGACAGCTATATGGCTACACCTTC.

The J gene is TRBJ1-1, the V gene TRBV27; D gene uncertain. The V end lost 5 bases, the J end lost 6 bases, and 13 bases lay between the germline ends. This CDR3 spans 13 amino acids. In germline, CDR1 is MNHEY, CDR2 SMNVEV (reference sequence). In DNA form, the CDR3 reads TGTGCCAGCAGTCGGGGAGGTAGCGCTGAAGCTTTCTTT. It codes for CASSRGGSAEAFF.

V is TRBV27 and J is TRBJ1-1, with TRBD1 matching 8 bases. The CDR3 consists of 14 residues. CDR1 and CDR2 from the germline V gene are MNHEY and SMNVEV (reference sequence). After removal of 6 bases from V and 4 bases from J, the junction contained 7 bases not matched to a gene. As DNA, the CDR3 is TGTGCCAGCAGGTTAACAGGGGGTGGCACTGAAGCTTTCTTT. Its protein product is CASRLTGGGTEAFF.

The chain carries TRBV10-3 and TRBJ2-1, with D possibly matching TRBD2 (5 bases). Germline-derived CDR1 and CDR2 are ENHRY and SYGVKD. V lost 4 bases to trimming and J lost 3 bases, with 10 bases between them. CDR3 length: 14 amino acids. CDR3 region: CAISGLWDYNEQFF. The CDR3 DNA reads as TGTGCCATCAGTGGACTATGGGACTACAATGAGCAGTTCTTC.

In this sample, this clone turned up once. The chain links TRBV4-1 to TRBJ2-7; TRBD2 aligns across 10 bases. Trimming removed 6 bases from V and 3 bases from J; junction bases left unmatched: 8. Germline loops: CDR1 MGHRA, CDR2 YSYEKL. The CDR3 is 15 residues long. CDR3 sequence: CASSPLAGENYEQYF. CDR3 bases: TGCGCCAGCAGTCCTCTAGCGGGAGAAAACTACGAGCAGTACTTC.

CDR3 residues: CASSPGLAWIDEQFF. CDR3 DNA sequence: TGTGCCAGCAGCCCGGGACTAGCGTGGATCGATGAGCAGTTCTTC. The gene calls are TRBV14 and TRBJ2-1, with TRBD2 matching 10 bases. The germline CDR1 and CDR2 sequences are SGHDN and FVKESK. The junction had 8 bases not matched to a gene; V was cut back by 4 bases and J by 8 bases. This CDR3 has 15 amino acids.

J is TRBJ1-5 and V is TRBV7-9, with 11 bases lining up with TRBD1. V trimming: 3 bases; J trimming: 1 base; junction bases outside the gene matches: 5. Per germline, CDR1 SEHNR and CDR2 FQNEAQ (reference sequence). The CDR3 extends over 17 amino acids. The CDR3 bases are TGTGCCAGCAGCTTGGACAGGGGGCGCGGGAGCAATCAGCCCCAGCATTTT. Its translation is CASSLDRGRGSNQPQHF.

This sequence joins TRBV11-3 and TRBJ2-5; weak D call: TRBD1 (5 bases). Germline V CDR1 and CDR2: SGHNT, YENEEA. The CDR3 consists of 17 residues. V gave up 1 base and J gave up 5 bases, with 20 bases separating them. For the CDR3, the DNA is TGTGCCAGCAGCTTAGGAGGAACAGGTCCAAAAGGGGAGACCCAGTACTTC. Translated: CASSLGGTGPKGETQYF.

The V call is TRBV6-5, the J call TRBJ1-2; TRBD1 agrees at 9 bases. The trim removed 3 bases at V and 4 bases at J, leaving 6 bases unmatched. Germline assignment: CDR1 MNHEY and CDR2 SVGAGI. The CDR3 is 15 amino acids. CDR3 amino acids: CASSYGTGKGYGYTF. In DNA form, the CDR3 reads TGTGCCAGCAGTTATGGGACAGGGAAAGGCTATGGCTACACCTTC.

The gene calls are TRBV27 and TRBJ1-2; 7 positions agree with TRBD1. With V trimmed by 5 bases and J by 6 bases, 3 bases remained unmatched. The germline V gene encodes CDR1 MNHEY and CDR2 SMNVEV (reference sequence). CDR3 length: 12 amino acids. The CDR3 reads CASSRQGHGYTF. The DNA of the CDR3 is TGTGCCAGCAGTCGACAGGGTCATGGCTACACCTTC.

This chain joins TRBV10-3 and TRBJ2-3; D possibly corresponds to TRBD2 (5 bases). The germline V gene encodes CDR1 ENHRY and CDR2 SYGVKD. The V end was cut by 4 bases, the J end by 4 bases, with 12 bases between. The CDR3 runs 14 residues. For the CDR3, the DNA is TGTGCCATCAGTGTCCCGGGGATGGCAGATACGCAGTATTTT. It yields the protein CAISVPGMADTQYF.

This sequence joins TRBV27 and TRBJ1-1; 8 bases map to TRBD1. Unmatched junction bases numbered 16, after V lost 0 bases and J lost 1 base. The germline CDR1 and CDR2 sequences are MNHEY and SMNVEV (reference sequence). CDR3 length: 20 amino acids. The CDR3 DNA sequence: TGTGCCAGCAGTTTATCACTCTCTTGGGGACAGGACAACGAGAACACTGAAGCTTTCTTT. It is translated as CASSLSLSWGQDNENTEAFF.

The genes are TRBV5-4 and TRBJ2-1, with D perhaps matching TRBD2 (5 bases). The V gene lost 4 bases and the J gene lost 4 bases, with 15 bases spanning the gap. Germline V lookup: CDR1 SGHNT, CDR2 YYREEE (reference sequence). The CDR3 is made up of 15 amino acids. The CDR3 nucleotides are TGTGCCAGCAGCAGTGGGAGTACAACATACAATGAGCAGTTCTTC. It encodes CASSSGSTTYNEQFF.

The DNA of the CDR3 is TGTGCCAGCAGTAGAACGGGCGGAGGATTAGAAGCTTTCTTT. Protein product: CASSRTGGGLEAFF. The chain uses TRBV6-5 and TRBJ1-1; D ambiguous. Germline CDR1 is MNHEY and CDR2 is SVGAGI. V was clipped by 5 bases and J by 8 bases, with 18 bases between them. This CDR3 spans 14 amino acids.